This TCR beta chain was obtained from a study of T cells in localized non-small cell lung cancer (dated by TCRdb to the early 2020s). Notes on the research overall: Comparing tumors with uninvolved tumor-adjacent lungs, the study looked at the T cell repertoires of 220 or so patients with early-stage NSCLC. All 250 or so NSCLC patients in the cohort were treatment-naive and had localized lung tumors that were resected. NSCLC patients had a mean age of approximately 66 years, and about 140 were male and about a hundred female. Results the study describes overall, beyond this receptor: Longer overall survival was associated with higher T cell density in blood, whereas shorter survival was associated with higher clonality in adjacent lung. Because the study design was exploratory, TCR variables were selected using unadjusted p-values without false-discovery rate correction. A median of about 50 of the top 100 tumor clones turned up in the paired uninvolved adjacent lung, and 25 to 30 of those clones also ranked among the top 100 of that same adjacent lung. Uninvolved tumor-adjacent lung showed the highest T cell clonality, higher than tumor, which suggests more focused antigenic responses in the uninvolved tumor-adjacent lung. Multi-region tumor sequencing was not performed, so intratumor heterogeneity could not be excluded.

At diagnosis, peripheral blood, uninvolved tumor-adjacent lung and tumor were collected and stored as a combination of fresh-frozen and FFPE material. For TCR repertoire profiling, blood samples were analyzed in the form of peripheral blood mononuclear cells. The CDR3 measures 13 amino acids from cysteine to phenylalanine. The only DNA kept is the CDR3, 39 bases in frame from the first base. Trimming at the junction amounts to 7 bases on V and 0 bases on J, and the germline ends lie 9 bases apart. The germline V gene (reference sequence) gives CDR1 as LNHDA and CDR2 as SQIVND. TCR beta CDR3 regions were sequenced from DNA using the immunoSEQ Assay. The original methods were these. T cell density was computed as TCR beta template counts normalized to usable DNA estimated by amplifying housekeeping genes. Richness was estimated with the preseqR package, extrapolating to 400,000 templates for PBMC samples and 120,000 templates for tissue samples. Clonality was calculated as one minus Pielou's evenness. To identify tissue-enriched TCRs, differential abundance testing was run on productive amino-acid clonotypes with a minimum total count of 5 and an alpha of 0.1. The Jaccard Index and the Morisita Overlap Index were used to measure repertoire overlap between compartments. GLIPH grouped TCR beta CDR3s together with public tetramer-defined viral CDR3s, and a viral motif had to include at least three viral sequences and show V-gene enrichment. TCRdb's version of the immuneACCESS table is confined to in-frame rearrangements and falls short of the full clone set. An unresolved V gene accounts for under half of the shortfall where checked; the remainder is of unknown origin. The V and J calls and clone size are taken from that table; D and trimming were inferred from the DNA. The sample table shows about 46,000 clones, and about 76% are seen once. The ten top clones hold roughly a sixth of the sample.

On this clone: Its recognized antigen is unknown. No base qualities exist here, and no much larger clone lies one base off it.

The clonotype was recovered from a man aged 35-69 years with stage III lung adenocarcinoma. This sample comprised peripheral blood mononuclear cells, obtained before any cancer treatment. The rearrangement combines TRBV19 with TRBJ2-5, with the D gene call left open. CDR3 protein: CASKSRYQETQYF. The bases are TGTGCCAGTAAAAGCCGGTACCAAGAGACCCAGTACTTC. Extended through the reference TRBV19 and TRBJ2-5 proteins, this CDR3 yields the full variable domain: DGGITQSPKYLFRKEGQNVTLSCEQNLNHDAMYWYRQDPGQGLRLIYYSQIVNDFQKGDIAEGYSVSREKKESFPLTVTSAQKNPTAFYLCASKSRYQETQYFGPGTRLLVL.